These 18 T cell receptor beta chains came from one sample sequenced in a study of cytomegalovirus exposure and HLA in healthy donors (dated by TCRdb to about 2017). The method was the immunoSEQ multiplex PCR assay. The multiplex PCR relied on a mix of 60 forward primers for TCR Vbeta segments and 13 reverse primers for TCR Jbeta segments. The table comes from immuneACCESS by way of TCRdb, which keeps in-frame sequences with V and J called. Part of the clones is missing from these tables; in studies checked, under half for an unresolved V gene and the rest for unknown reasons. The sample profile shows about 170,000 clones; about 88% of them were found once. More than 2% of the sample is held by the ten biggest clonotypes. Sequencing was done on a sample of PBMCs. All receptors derive from a man aged 18 to 29 in good health and CMV-seropositive.

The chain combines TRBV4-2 with TRBJ1-2; 7 nucleotides agree with TRBD1. This CDR3 is 13 amino acids long. Losses at the gene ends were 4 bases for V and 14 bases for J; bases not matched to a gene: 13. Germline CDR1 and CDR2: LGHNA and YNFKEQ. CDR3 in amino acids: CASSRTDRTPATF. The CDR3 DNA sequence: TGTGCCAGCAGCCGCACGGACAGGACACCGGCGACCTTC.

The chain has TRBV7-3 and TRBJ2-1; 10 nucleotides line up with TRBD2. The germline V gene has CDR1 SGHTA and CDR2 FQGTGA. The CDR3 is 16 residues long. Unmatched junction bases numbered 11, after V lost 5 bases and J lost 7 bases. CDR3 DNA: TGTGCCAGCAGCCCAAAGGGACTAGCGAGAGGAAATGAGCAGTTCTTC. Translation: CASSPKGLARGNEQFF.

J is TRBJ2-1 and V is TRBV15; the D gene is possibly TRBD1 (5 bases). V was cut by 1 base and J by 4 bases, with 17 bases left in between. The V gene's germline CDR1 is LNHNV and CDR2 YYDKDF (reference sequence). This CDR3 region has 17 residues. The CDR3 nucleotides are TGTGCCACCAGCAGAGGGAAGACAGCACCCGCGTACAATGAGCAGTTCTTC. Translating it yields CATSRGKTAPAYNEQFF.

V usage is TRBV9 and J usage is TRBJ1-2; perhaps TRBD1 as D (5 bases). The CDR3 sequence is 17 residues long. V lost 3 bases to trimming and J lost 5 bases, with 23 bases between them. CDR1 is SGDLS, CDR2 YYNGEE, per germline. This CDR3 is CASSANRVSAGVYGYTF. The CDR3 nucleotides are TGTGCCAGCAGCGCAAACCGCGTTAGTGCGGGGGTTTATGGCTACACCTTC. Using reference TRBV9 and TRBJ1-2 for the parts outside the CDR3, the full variable domain is DSGVTQTPKHLITATGQRVTLRCSPRSGDLSVYWYQQSLDQGLQFLIQYYNGEERAKGNILERFSAQQFPDLHSELNLSSLELGDSALYFCASSANRVSAGVYGYTFGSGTRLTVV.

The DNA of the CDR3 is TGTGCCAGCAGCTTGGACAGGGAAGCTTTCTTT. Protein sequence: CASSLDREAFF. The chain joins TRBV5-6 to TRBJ1-1; weak D call: TRBD1 (5 bases). The CDR3 runs 11 residues. The germline V and J ends were trimmed by 0 bases and 8 bases, with 5 bases remaining between them. The germline V gene encodes CDR1 SGHDT and CDR2 YYEEEE.

This chain's CDR3 is CASSVDTGGSEKLFF. DNA for the CDR3: TGTGCCAGCAGCGTAGACACAGGGGGTAGTGAAAAACTGTTTTTT. The chain recombines TRBV9 with TRBJ1-4; TRBD1 agrees at 8 bases. This CDR3 region has 15 residues. Germline V gene lookup returns CDR1 SGDLS and CDR2 YYNGEE. Trimming cost V 0 bases and J 7 bases; bases outside gene matches: 5. The whole variable domain, filled in from reference TRBV9 and TRBJ1-4, reads DSGVTQTPKHLITATGQRVTLRCSPRSGDLSVYWYQQSLDQGLQFLIQYYNGEERAKGNILERFSAQQFPDLHSELNLSSLELGDSALYFCASSVDTGGSEKLFFGSGTQLSVL.

V usage is TRBV29-1 and J usage is TRBJ2-1; 14 positions match TRBD2. Per the germline V gene, CDR1 is SQVTM and CDR2 is ANQGSEA. The V gene end was trimmed by 4 bases and the J gene end by 12 bases; junction bases not matched to a gene: 5. This CDR3 is built from 13 residues. The DNA of the CDR3 is TGCAGCGTTGGACTAGCGGGGGGGCCGGGGCAGTTCTTC. It encodes CSVGLAGGPGQFF.

V usage is TRBV9 and J usage is TRBJ2-7; 7 bases fit TRBD1. The CDR3 is 12 residues long. Looked up from germline, CDR1 is SGDLS and CDR2 is YYNGEE. V lost 4 bases to trimming and J lost 6 bases; unmatched junction nucleotides: 4. The CDR3 sequence: CASSPRTGEQYF. The CDR3 nucleotides are TGTGCCAGCAGCCCCCGGACAGGCGAGCAGTACTTC.

V usage is TRBV29-1 and J usage is TRBJ2-3; TRBD1 is a possible D gene (5 bases). The length of the CDR3 is 14 residues. The germline gives CDR1 SQVTM, CDR2 ANQGSEA. Trimming pared 5 bases from V and 6 bases from J, leaving 18 bases between. The CDR3 reads CSVSRQSSGDTQYF. The CDR3 DNA is TGCAGCGTTAGCAGGCAATCGTCAGGGGATACGCAGTATTTT.

To note about this clone: This same CDR3 is encoded by further DNA sequences in the sample. This rearrangement joins TRBV9 to TRBJ1-1; no firm D call. The CDR3 totals 14 residues. V gave up 0 bases and J gave up 1 base, with 7 bases separating them. Looked up from germline, CDR1 is SGDLS and CDR2 is YYNGEE. The CDR3 bases are TGTGCCAGCAGCGTAGATGGAGCGAACACTGAAGCTTTCTTT. It yields the protein CASSVDGANTEAFF.

This sequence joins TRBV2 and TRBJ2-5, with 8 bases aligning to TRBD1. The CDR3 spans 14 residues. CDR1 is SNHLY and CDR2 is FYNNEI in the germline V gene. V was pared by 8 bases and J by 2 bases, with 7 bases of the junction left unmatched. CDR3 residues: CASGPDRAQETQYF. The CDR3 coding sequence is TGTGCCAGCGGACCGGACAGGGCTCAAGAGACCCAGTACTTC.

The chain couples TRBV6-5 to TRBJ2-1, with 11 bases matching TRBD1. V shed 6 bases, J shed 6 bases, and the junction held 4 bases outside the gene matches. This CDR3 has 14 amino acids. Germline assignment: CDR1 MNHEY and CDR2 SVGAGI. Here the CDR3 reads CASRGTGGVNEQFF. Here the CDR3 DNA reads TGTGCCAGCAGAGGGACAGGGGGGGTCAATGAGCAGTTCTTC.

In its sample, this clone was seen once. The J gene is TRBJ2-2, the V gene TRBV5-6; 8 bases agree with TRBD2. Germline values: CDR1 SGHDT, CDR2 YYEEEE. CDR3 length: 16 amino acids. V trimming: 0 bases; J trimming: 4 bases; junction bases outside the gene matches: 5. The CDR3 region has the DNA TGTGCCAGCAGCTTGGCCGGGGGGGGCCCCACCGGGGAGCTGTTTTTT. This sequence encodes CASSLAGGGPTGELFF.

The chain couples TRBV27 to TRBJ2-7; TRBD1 aligns across 8 bases. V was pared by 4 bases and J by 2 bases, with 4 bases of the junction left unmatched. CDR1 is MNHEY, CDR2 SMNVEV, per germline (reference sequence). This CDR3 is built from 14 residues. CDR3 coding DNA: TGTGCCAGCAGTTCAGGGGGCAATACCTACGAGCAGTACTTC. Encoded protein: CASSSGGNTYEQYF.

CDR3 DNA sequence: TGTGCCAGCAGTGCCCGGCTGGGGGACAGGGGGCTGAATGAGCAGTTCTTC. Protein: CASSARLGDRGLNEQFF. This chain uses TRBV25-1 with TRBJ2-1; 12 bases are shared with TRBD1. The germline CDR1 and CDR2 sequences are MGHDK and SYGVNS. The CDR3 length is 17 residues. V lost 4 bases to trimming and J lost 7 bases; unmatched junction nucleotides: 11.

V and J are TRBV5-1 and TRBJ1-2; no clear D gene. The CDR3 has 15 amino acids. V lost 0 bases and J 5 bases, leaving 14 bases between the germline ends. Germline V gene lookup returns CDR1 SGHRS and CDR2 YFSETQ. The CDR3 sequence: CASSLAHADSYGYTF. The DNA for the CDR3 is TGCGCCAGCAGCTTGGCGCATGCGGATTCTTATGGCTACACCTTC.

The V gene is TRBV5-4, the J gene TRBJ2-5; 8 bases are a match to TRBD2. The J call is uncertain, as TRBJ2-7 better fits the DNA end. Germline V gene sequence: CDR1 SGHNT, CDR2 YYREEE (reference sequence). The CDR3 has 14 residues. Here the CDR3 reads CASSLVAGGDEQYF. The CDR3 coding sequence is TGTGCCAGCAGCTTGGTTGCGGGGGGCGACGAGCAGTACTTC.

The chain uses TRBV9 and TRBJ1-3; TRBD1 aligns across 8 bases. Germline CDR1 reads SGDLS; CDR2 reads YYNGEE. The trim removed 0 bases at V and 4 bases at J, leaving 6 bases unmatched. The CDR3 runs 16 residues. The CDR3 protein is CASSVGARGLGNTIYF. The CDR3 DNA sequence: TGTGCCAGCAGCGTAGGTGCCAGGGGGCTAGGAAACACCATATATTTT. Looking up the rest from reference TRBV9 and TRBJ1-3 gives the full variable domain: DSGVTQTPKHLITATGQRVTLRCSPRSGDLSVYWYQQSLDQGLQFLIQYYNGEERAKGNILERFSAQQFPDLHSELNLSSLELGDSALYFCASSVGARGLGNTIYFGEGSWLTVV.